The clone carrying this T cell receptor (beta chain) was recorded only once. Sequenced by immunoSEQ multiplex PCR; TCRdb stores in-frame clones only, minus some. The table includes about 76,000 clones, 75% to 90% detected once. This record belongs to a study of OX40 agonist ivuxolimab in advanced cancers. Across the study: At 75% to 90% male, the cohort had a mean age of 60 years, ranging from roughly 20 to 79.

Germline V gene lookup returns CDR1 SGDLS and CDR2 YYNGEE. This CDR3 has 16 amino acids. With 4 bases clipped from V and 4 bases from J, the junction kept 11 bases outside the gene matches. The sequence came from an adult with an advanced solid tumor such as melanoma, head and neck, liver or kidney cancer. The input for sequencing was CD4+ or CD8+ T cells sorted from blood, taken in a trial of the OX40 agonist ivuxolimab. The chain recombines TRBV9 with TRBJ1-1; 9 bases are a match to TRBD1. The CDR3 DNA reads as TGTGCCAGCAGCCCCCGGACAGGGGTCATCGGCACTGAAGCTTTCTTT. The encoded protein is CASSPRTGVIGTEAFF.